This T cell receptor beta chain appears in the sequencing data of a study of identical twins. The study, taken as a whole, reports: One should note that invariant MAIT and iNKT cells could partly confound zero-insertion analyses.

This clonotype was recorded many times. Antigen: not known. Each CDR3 protein is one row after TCRdb ran MiXCR on the 5' RACE reads. The sample has 550,000 to 700,000 distinct CDR3 sequences, over 8.5% seen once; the top ten hold around 3.2%. The same specimen was also included in a second study, on yellow fever vaccine responses in identical twins.

Material: PBMCs. This receptor was identified in a young woman in good health.

CDR3 coding DNA: TGTGCCAGCAGCGCGGGGACCGCGGTCGATGAGCAGTTCTTC. Translating gives CASSAGTAVDEQFF. V and J are TRBV7-9 and TRBJ2-1, with D tentatively TRBD2 (6 bases). The V gene lost 5 bases and the J gene lost 8 bases, with 16 bases spanning the gap. CDR3 length: 14 amino acids. Germline CDR1 is SEHNR and CDR2 is FQNEAQ (reference sequence).